This T cell receptor beta chain was identified in a study of blood T cell repertoires in COVID-19. Study background: COVID-19 samples from acute and convalescent phases originated in the United States, Italy and Spain. The analysed material was cDNA or gDNA that came from T cells, B-cell-depleted T cells, or PBMCs.

This CDR3 is built from 17 residues. Germline-derived CDR1 and CDR2 are SGHKS and YYEKEE (reference sequence). V gave up 4 bases and J gave up 5 bases; unmatched junction bases: 14. The authors' processing: By means of reference gene primer amplification, nucleated cell counts were estimated. Sequencing was performed with immunoSEQ multiplex PCR; in TCRdb, only in-frame clones are kept and a portion is missing. The V and J calls and the clone size are those of that table, but D and trimming were determined from the DNA. The sample has around 100,000 clones; about 85% are singletons. This chain uses TRBV5-5 with TRBJ2-3, with TRBD1 matching 9 bases. Sequenced material: peripheral blood. This TCR was recovered from a human donor in a cohort sampled during active COVID-19. The CDR3 is CASSPGSSGTGRDTQYF. CDR3 sequence (DNA): TGTGCCAGCAGCCCTGGTTCTTCGGGGACAGGGCGAGATACGCAGTATTTT.